This is a list of T cell receptor beta chains from one sample in a study of control samples from healthy donors and cancer patients. TCRdb's table, derived via immunoSEQ multiplex PCR, lists solely in-frame clones and lacks some. The sample records roughly 18,000 clones, 80% to 90% being singletons. The sequencing sample was made of PBMCs. The receptors derive from a woman in her seventies with lung cancer. Both conserved end residues are part of each CDR3. Each record gives: D gene, clone size, J gene, V gene, CDR3 DNA, CDR3 protein. The D gene is left open where the match is weak. Clone size is stated in some rows and not others, as once, few, many or a class when expanded.

D gene: NA; clone size: NA; J gene: TRBJ2-7; V gene: TRBV5-1; CDR3 DNA: TGCGCCAGCAGCTTGGGGCTGGGCTACGAGCAGTACTTC; CDR3 protein: CASSLGLGYEQYF
D gene: NA; clone size: NA; J gene: TRBJ2-2; V gene: TRBV6-5; CDR3 DNA: TGTGCCAGCAGACACAGGCGGGGAGGCACCGGGGAGCTGTTTTTT; CDR3 protein: CASRHRRGGTGELFF
D gene: TRBD2; clone size: NA; J gene: TRBJ2-1; V gene: TRBV11-2; CDR3 DNA: TGTGCCAGCACCTTGCTTGTGACTAGCGGGAGTAATGAGCAGTTCTTC; CDR3 protein: CASTLLVTSGSNEQFF
D gene: TRBD1; clone size: few; J gene: TRBJ1-1; V gene: TRBV29-1; CDR3 DNA: TGCAGCGTGAGGACAGGCCTTTTTGGAGCTTTCTTT; CDR3 protein: CSVRTGLFGAFF
D gene: TRBD2; clone size: NA; J gene: TRBJ2-5; V gene: TRBV7-8; CDR3 DNA: TGTGCCAGCAGCTTAGCGACTAGCGGGATCGAAGAGACCCAGTACTTC; CDR3 protein: CASSLATSGIEETQYF
D gene: TRBD1; clone size: few; J gene: TRBJ1-5; V gene: TRBV28; CDR3 DNA: TGTGCCAGCAGTCTCCATCCCGGGACAGGGGTTCAGCCCCAGCATTTT; CDR3 protein: CASSLHPGTGVQPQHF
D gene: TRBD2; clone size: NA; J gene: TRBJ2-1; V gene: TRBV3-1/TRBV3-2; CDR3 DNA: TGTGCCAGCAGCCAAAACACCGGACTAGCGGGTATAGTCTCCTACAATGAGCAGTTCTTC; CDR3 protein: CASSQNTGLAGIVSYNEQFF
D gene: TRBD1; clone size: NA; J gene: TRBJ2-3; V gene: TRBV12-5; CDR3 DNA: TGTGCTAGTGGTTTGAGGGCAGGGGGACCAGATACGCAGTATTTT; CDR3 protein: CASGLRAGGPDTQYF
D gene: NA; clone size: NA; J gene: TRBJ1-6; V gene: TRBV7-2; CDR3 DNA: TGTGCCAGCAGCTCTGCTGCCTCCTATAATTCACCCCTCCACTTT; CDR3 protein: CASSSAASYNSPLHF
D gene: NA; clone size: NA; J gene: TRBJ1-5; V gene: TRBV19; CDR3 DNA: TGTGCCAGTAGTTTCGGAACCTATAGCAATCAGCCCCAGCATTTT; CDR3 protein: CASSFGTYSNQPQHF
D gene: TRBD1; clone size: NA; J gene: TRBJ2-1; V gene: TRBV5-1; CDR3 DNA: TGCGCCAGCAGCTTGGGGACAGGGGGTAATGAGCAGTTCTTC; CDR3 protein: CASSLGTGGNEQFF
D gene: NA; clone size: NA; J gene: TRBJ1-1; V gene: TRBV6-6; CDR3 DNA: TGTGCCAGCAGTTTCGAACAGGGATCTGGGCGCACTGAAGCTTTCTTT; CDR3 protein: CASSFEQGSGRTEAFF
D gene: NA; clone size: NA; J gene: TRBJ2-1; V gene: TRBV5-1; CDR3 DNA: TGCGCCAGCAGCTTGGCGGCGGGTGTGGACTTTGAGCAGTTCTTC; CDR3 protein: CASSLAAGVDFEQFF
D gene: TRBD1; clone size: NA; J gene: TRBJ1-1; V gene: TRBV6-2/TRBV6-3; CDR3 DNA: TGTGCCAGCAGTTACTCCTATCTGGACAGGTCTCCTGAAGCTTTCTTT; CDR3 protein: CASSYSYLDRSPEAFF
D gene: NA; clone size: NA; J gene: TRBJ2-3; V gene: TRBV2; CDR3 DNA: TGTGCCAGCAGTGAAATGGTAGGGACGCAGTATTTT; CDR3 protein: CASSEMVGTQYF
D gene: NA; clone size: NA; J gene: TRBJ2-7; V gene: TRBV6-6; CDR3 DNA: TGTGCCAGCAGTTACCAGGGGTACTACGAGCAGTACTTC; CDR3 protein: CASSYQGYYEQYF
D gene: NA; clone size: NA; J gene: TRBJ2-5; V gene: TRBV29-1; CDR3 DNA: TGCAGCGTTGCACAGCAAGAGACCCAGTACTTC; CDR3 protein: CSVAQQETQYF
D gene: TRBD1; clone size: NA; J gene: TRBJ2-5; V gene: TRBV6-5; CDR3 DNA: TGTGCCAGCAGACCCGGGACAGGCGGGGAGACCCAGTACTTC; CDR3 protein: CASRPGTGGETQYF
D gene: NA; clone size: NA; J gene: TRBJ2-3; V gene: TRBV24-1; CDR3 DNA: TGTGCCACCAGTGGGCCGGGGGGCGCAGATACGCAGTATTTT; CDR3 protein: CATSGPGGADTQYF
D gene: NA; clone size: NA; J gene: TRBJ2-1; V gene: TRBV6-5; CDR3 DNA: TGTGCCAGCTGTAGCTCCTACAATGAGCAGTTCTTC; CDR3 protein: CASCSSYNEQFF
D gene: NA; clone size: once; J gene: TRBJ1-4; V gene: TRBV6-2/TRBV6-3; CDR3 DNA: TGTGCCAGCAGTCCCGAGGGAGGGTCTGAAAAACTGTTTTTT; CDR3 protein: CASSPEGGSEKLFF